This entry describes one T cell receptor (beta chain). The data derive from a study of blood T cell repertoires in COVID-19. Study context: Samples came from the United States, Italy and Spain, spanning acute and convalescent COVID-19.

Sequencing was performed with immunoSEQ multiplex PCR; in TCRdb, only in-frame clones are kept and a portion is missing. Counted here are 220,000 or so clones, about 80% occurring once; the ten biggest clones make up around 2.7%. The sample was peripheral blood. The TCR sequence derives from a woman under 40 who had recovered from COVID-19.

CDR3 DNA: TGTGCCTGCCGACCGGGACTAGTGAACACCGGGGAGCTGTTTTTT. This sequence encodes CACRPGLVNTGELFF. The V call is TRBV30, the J call TRBJ2-2, with 8 nucleotides matching TRBD2. CDR3 length: 15 residues. V dropped 6 bases and J dropped 1; count of bases not matched to a gene: 7. The germline CDR1 and CDR2 sequences are GTSNPN and SVGIG (reference sequence).